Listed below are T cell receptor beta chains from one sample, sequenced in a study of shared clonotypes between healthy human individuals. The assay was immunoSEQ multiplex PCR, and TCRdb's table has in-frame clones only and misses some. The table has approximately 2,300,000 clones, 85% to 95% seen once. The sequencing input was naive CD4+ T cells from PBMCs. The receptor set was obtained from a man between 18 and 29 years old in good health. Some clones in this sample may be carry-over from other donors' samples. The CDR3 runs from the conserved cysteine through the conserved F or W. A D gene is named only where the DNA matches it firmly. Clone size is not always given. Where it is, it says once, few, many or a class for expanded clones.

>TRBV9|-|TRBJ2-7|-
CASSAKGQSHEQYF
TGTGCCAGCAGCGCTAAAGGACAGTCCCACGAGCAGTACTTC
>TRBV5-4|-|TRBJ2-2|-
CASSSARATGELFF
TGTGCCAGCAGCTCCGCTCGTGCCACCGGGGAGCTGTTTTTT
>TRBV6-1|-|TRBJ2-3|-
CASSAGDTQYF
TGTGCCAGCTCAGCGGGAGATACGCAGTATTTT
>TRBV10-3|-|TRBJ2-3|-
CAISGRTGTDTQYF
TGTGCCATCAGCGGGCGGACTGGCACAGATACGCAGTATTTT
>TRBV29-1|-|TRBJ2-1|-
CSSLLRDGFYNEQFF
TGCAGCTCCTTACTCCGGGACGGATTCTACAATGAGCAGTTCTTC
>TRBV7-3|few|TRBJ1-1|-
CASSLYSTNTEAFF
TGTGCCAGCAGCTTATACTCCACGAACACTGAAGCTTTCTTT
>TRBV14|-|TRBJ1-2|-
CASSQDMGARYGYTF
TGTGCCAGCAGCCAAGATATGGGGGCCCGCTATGGCTACACCTTC
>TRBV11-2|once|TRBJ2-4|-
CASSLGRGLGAKNIQYF
TGTGCCAGCAGCTTAGGGAGGGGACTGGGGGCCAAAAACATTCAGTACTTC
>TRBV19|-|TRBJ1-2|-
CASIAAGPAFPAGYTF
TGTGCCAGTATCGCGGCAGGGCCGGCCTTTCCGGCTGGCTACACCTTC
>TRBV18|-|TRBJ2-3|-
CASSPLPLASSGTDTQYF
TGTGCCAGCTCACCACTTCCTCTAGCGTCCTCAGGCACAGATACGCAGTATTTT
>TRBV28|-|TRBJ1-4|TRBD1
CASSPGTADNEKLFF
TGTGCCAGCAGCCCTGGGACAGCTGATAATGAAAAACTGTTTTTT
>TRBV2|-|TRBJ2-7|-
CASSVLGGYEQYF
TGTGCCAGCAGTGTTCTAGGGGGCTACGAGCAGTACTTC
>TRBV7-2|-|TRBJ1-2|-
CASSSLHRYGYTF
TGTGCCAGCAGCTCCTTACATCGCTATGGCTACACCTTC
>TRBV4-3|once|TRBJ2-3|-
CASSQGWGTRTDTQYF
TGCGCCAGCAGCCAAGGGTGGGGAACACGCACAGATACGCAGTATTTT
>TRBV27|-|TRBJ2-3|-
CASSLGSDTQYF
TGTGCCAGCAGCCTAGGCTCAGATACGCAGTATTTT
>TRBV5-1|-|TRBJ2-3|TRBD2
CASSLPSGSSTDTQYF
TGCGCCAGCAGCTTACCTAGCGGGAGTAGCACAGATACGCAGTATTTT
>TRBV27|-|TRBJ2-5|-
CASSLGWGLVQETQYF
TGTGCCAGCAGTTTGGGCTGGGGACTTGTACAAGAGACCCAGTACTTC
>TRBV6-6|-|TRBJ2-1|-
CASTAIGSYNEQFF
TGTGCCAGCACCGCGATCGGGTCCTACAATGAGCAGTTCTTC
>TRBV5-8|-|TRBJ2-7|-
CASSLVVRSYEQYF
TGTGCCAGCAGCTTGGTCGTCCGTTCCTACGAGCAGTACTTC
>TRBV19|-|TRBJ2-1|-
CASRQNGPPIRGEQFF
TGTGCCAGTAGACAAAACGGTCCCCCCATTAGAGGTGAGCAGTTCTTC
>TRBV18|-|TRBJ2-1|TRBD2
CASSPRLAGRNEQFF
TGTGCCAGCTCACCCAGGCTAGCGGGTAGGAATGAGCAGTTCTTC
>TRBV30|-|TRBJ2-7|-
CAWDGKGRFYEQYF
TGTGCCTGGGACGGGAAGGGCAGGTTCTACGAGCAGTACTTC
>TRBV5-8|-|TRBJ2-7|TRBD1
CASSPPRDRGFYEQYF
TGTGCCAGCAGCCCACCCCGGGACAGGGGATTCTACGAGCAGTACTTC
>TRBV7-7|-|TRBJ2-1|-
CASSFLAPYSNEQFF
TGTGCCAGCAGCTTTCTAGCGCCCTACTCCAATGAGCAGTTCTTC
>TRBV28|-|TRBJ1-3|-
CASSGSAPNTIYF
TGTGCCAGCAGTGGGTCGGCCCCGAACACCATATATTTT
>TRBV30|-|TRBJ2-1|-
CAWSVRGHEQFF
TGTGCCTGGAGTGTACGGGGTCACGAGCAGTTCTTC
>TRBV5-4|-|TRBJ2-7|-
CASSLPTSYEQYF
TGTGCCAGCAGCTTGCCCACCTCCTACGAGCAGTACTTC
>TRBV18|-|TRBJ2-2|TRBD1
CASSPRTGTNTGELFF
TGTGCCAGCTCACCTCGGACAGGGACGAACACCGGGGAGCTGTTTTTT
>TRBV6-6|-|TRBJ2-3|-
CASSTLHGDTQYF
TGTGCCAGCAGCACCCTCCATGGGGATACGCAGTATTTT
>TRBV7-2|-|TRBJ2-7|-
CASSLLGHVGEQYF
TGTGCCAGCAGCTTACTGGGACATGTCGGCGAGCAGTACTTC
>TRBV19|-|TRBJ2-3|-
CASSILLATTDTQYF
TGTGCCAGTAGTATATTGCTAGCAACCACAGATACGCAGTATTTT